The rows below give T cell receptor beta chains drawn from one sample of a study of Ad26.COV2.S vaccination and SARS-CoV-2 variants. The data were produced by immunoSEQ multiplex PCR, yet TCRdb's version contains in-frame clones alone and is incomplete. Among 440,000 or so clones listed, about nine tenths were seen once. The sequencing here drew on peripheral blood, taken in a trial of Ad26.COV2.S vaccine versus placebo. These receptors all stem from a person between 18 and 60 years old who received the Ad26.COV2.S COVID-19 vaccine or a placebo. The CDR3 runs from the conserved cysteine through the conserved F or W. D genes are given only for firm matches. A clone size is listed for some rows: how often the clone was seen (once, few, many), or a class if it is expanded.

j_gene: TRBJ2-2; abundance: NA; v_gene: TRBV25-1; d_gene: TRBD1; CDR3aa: CASSGDRNTGELFF; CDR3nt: TGTGCCAGCAGTGGGGACAGAAACACCGGGGAGCTGTTTTTT
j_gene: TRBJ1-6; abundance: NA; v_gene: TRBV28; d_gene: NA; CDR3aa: CASTNREGRVVTLHF; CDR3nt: TGTGCCAGCACCAACAGGGAAGGAAGAGTTGTAACCCTCCACTTT
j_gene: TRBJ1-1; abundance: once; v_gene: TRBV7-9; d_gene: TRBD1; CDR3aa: CASSFWDRGQNTEAFF; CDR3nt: TGTGCCAGCAGCTTCTGGGACAGGGGGCAGAACACTGAAGCTTTCTTT
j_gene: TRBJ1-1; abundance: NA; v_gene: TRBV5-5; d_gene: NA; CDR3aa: CASSLDGQPNTEAFF; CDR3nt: TGTGCCAGCAGCTTGGATGGCCAGCCGAACACTGAAGCTTTCTTT
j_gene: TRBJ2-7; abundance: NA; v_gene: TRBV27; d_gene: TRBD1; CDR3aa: CASSRTGGEQYF; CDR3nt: TGTGCCAGCAGCCGGACAGGGGGCGAGCAGTACTTC
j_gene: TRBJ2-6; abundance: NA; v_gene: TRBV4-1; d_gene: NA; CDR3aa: CASSQKRYRAYSGANVLTF; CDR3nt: TGCGCCAGCAGCCAGAAGCGCTACAGGGCGTACTCTGGGGCCAACGTCCTGACTTTC
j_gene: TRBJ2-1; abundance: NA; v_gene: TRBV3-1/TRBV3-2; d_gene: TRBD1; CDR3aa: CASSRGQGYEQFF; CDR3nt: TGTGCCAGCAGCCGCGGACAGGGCTATGAGCAGTTCTTC
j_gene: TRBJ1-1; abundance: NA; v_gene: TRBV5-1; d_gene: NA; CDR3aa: CASSRRTPTEAFF; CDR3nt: TGCGCCAGCAGCCGACGGACCCCCACTGAAGCTTTCTTT
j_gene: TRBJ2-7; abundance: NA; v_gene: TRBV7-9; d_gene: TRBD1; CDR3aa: CASSRTGIEQYF; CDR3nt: TGTGCCAGCAGCAGGACAGGGATCGAGCAGTACTTC
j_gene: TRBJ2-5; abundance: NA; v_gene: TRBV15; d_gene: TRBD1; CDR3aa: CATSRDRGETQYF; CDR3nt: TGTGCCACCAGCAGAGACAGGGGGGAGACCCAGTACTTC